The TCR beta chain described here comes from a study of memory CD4+ T cells and cytomegalovirus serostatus. As originally analysed: Out-of-frame sequences were removed, leaving around 2.2 million distinct TCRbeta sequences. Generated by immunoSEQ multiplex PCR, the TCRdb table keeps only in-frame clones and is missing some. V, J and clone size reflect that table, while D and trimming were determined from the DNA. Among around 88,000 clones listed, over 70% were seen once. The sort gate was single viable CD3+CD4+CD8-CD45RO+ cells for memory CD4+ T cells. The CDR3 extends over 14 amino acids. Germline CDR1 is ENHRY and CDR2 is SYGVKD. V lost 2 bases to trimming and J lost 0 bases, with 7 bases between them.

This TCR derives from an adult in good health and CMV-seropositive. The sample was memory CD4+ T cells from blood. The chain employs TRBV10-3 and TRBJ1-2; D remains ambiguous. CDR3 in DNA: TGTGCCATCAGTGAGAAGTTAGCTAACTATGGCTACACCTTC. Encoded protein: CAISEKLANYGYTF.